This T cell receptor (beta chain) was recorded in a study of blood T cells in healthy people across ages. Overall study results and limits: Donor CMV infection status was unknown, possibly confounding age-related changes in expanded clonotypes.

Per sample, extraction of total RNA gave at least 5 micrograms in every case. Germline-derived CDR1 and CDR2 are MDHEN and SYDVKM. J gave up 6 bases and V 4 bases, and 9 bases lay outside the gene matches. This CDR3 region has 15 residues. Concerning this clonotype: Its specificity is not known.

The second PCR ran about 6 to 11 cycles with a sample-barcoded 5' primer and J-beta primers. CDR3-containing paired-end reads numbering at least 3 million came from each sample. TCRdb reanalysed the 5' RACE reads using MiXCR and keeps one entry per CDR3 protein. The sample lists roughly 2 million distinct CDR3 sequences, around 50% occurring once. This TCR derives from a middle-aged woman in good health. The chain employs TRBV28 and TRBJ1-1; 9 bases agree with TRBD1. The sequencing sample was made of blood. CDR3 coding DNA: TGTGCCAGCAGTTCCCTCGGGACAGGGAGGGCTGAAGCTTTCTTT. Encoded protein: CASSSLGTGRAEAFF.